This TCR beta chain originates from a study of cytomegalovirus exposure and HLA in healthy donors. Study conclusions and caveats: Whilst most TCR sequences proved rare, a subset of public TCRs occurred across many donors. In vitro, three CMV-associated chains proved specific for CMV antigens.

It was with 60 Vbeta and 13 Jbeta primers that the PCR ran. Sequenced by immunoSEQ multiplex PCR; TCRdb stores in-frame clones only, minus some. The sample lists approximately 71,000 clones; roughly 78% were seen once. This clone was seen just once. Its antigen is still unknown. Germline V gives CDR1 GTSNPN, CDR2 SVGIG (reference sequence). V lost 3 bases and J lost 4, with 6 bases in between. This CDR3 has 11 residues. The specimen was PBMCs. The chain links TRBV30 to TRBJ1-2; D gene uncertain. This TCR was recovered from a woman between 40 and 55 years old in good health and CMV-seropositive. CDR3 sequence (DNA): TGTGCCTGGAGCCCTATCTATGGCTACACCTTC. It translates to CAWSPIYGYTF.